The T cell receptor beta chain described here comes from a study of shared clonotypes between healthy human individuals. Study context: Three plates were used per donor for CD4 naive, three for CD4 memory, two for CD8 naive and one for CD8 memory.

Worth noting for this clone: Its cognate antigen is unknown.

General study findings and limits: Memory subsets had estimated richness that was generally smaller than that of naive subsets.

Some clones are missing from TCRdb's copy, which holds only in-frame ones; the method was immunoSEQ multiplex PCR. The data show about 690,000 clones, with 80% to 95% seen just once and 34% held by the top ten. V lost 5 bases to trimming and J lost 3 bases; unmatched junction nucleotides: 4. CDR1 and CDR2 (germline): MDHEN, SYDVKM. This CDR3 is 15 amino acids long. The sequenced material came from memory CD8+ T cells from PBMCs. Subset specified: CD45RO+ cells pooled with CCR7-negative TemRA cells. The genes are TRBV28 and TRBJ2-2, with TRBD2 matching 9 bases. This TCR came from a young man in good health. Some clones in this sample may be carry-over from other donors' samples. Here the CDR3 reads CASSPLAGDTGELFF. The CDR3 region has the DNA TGTGCCAGCAGTCCCTTAGCGGGAGACACCGGGGAGCTGTTTTTT.